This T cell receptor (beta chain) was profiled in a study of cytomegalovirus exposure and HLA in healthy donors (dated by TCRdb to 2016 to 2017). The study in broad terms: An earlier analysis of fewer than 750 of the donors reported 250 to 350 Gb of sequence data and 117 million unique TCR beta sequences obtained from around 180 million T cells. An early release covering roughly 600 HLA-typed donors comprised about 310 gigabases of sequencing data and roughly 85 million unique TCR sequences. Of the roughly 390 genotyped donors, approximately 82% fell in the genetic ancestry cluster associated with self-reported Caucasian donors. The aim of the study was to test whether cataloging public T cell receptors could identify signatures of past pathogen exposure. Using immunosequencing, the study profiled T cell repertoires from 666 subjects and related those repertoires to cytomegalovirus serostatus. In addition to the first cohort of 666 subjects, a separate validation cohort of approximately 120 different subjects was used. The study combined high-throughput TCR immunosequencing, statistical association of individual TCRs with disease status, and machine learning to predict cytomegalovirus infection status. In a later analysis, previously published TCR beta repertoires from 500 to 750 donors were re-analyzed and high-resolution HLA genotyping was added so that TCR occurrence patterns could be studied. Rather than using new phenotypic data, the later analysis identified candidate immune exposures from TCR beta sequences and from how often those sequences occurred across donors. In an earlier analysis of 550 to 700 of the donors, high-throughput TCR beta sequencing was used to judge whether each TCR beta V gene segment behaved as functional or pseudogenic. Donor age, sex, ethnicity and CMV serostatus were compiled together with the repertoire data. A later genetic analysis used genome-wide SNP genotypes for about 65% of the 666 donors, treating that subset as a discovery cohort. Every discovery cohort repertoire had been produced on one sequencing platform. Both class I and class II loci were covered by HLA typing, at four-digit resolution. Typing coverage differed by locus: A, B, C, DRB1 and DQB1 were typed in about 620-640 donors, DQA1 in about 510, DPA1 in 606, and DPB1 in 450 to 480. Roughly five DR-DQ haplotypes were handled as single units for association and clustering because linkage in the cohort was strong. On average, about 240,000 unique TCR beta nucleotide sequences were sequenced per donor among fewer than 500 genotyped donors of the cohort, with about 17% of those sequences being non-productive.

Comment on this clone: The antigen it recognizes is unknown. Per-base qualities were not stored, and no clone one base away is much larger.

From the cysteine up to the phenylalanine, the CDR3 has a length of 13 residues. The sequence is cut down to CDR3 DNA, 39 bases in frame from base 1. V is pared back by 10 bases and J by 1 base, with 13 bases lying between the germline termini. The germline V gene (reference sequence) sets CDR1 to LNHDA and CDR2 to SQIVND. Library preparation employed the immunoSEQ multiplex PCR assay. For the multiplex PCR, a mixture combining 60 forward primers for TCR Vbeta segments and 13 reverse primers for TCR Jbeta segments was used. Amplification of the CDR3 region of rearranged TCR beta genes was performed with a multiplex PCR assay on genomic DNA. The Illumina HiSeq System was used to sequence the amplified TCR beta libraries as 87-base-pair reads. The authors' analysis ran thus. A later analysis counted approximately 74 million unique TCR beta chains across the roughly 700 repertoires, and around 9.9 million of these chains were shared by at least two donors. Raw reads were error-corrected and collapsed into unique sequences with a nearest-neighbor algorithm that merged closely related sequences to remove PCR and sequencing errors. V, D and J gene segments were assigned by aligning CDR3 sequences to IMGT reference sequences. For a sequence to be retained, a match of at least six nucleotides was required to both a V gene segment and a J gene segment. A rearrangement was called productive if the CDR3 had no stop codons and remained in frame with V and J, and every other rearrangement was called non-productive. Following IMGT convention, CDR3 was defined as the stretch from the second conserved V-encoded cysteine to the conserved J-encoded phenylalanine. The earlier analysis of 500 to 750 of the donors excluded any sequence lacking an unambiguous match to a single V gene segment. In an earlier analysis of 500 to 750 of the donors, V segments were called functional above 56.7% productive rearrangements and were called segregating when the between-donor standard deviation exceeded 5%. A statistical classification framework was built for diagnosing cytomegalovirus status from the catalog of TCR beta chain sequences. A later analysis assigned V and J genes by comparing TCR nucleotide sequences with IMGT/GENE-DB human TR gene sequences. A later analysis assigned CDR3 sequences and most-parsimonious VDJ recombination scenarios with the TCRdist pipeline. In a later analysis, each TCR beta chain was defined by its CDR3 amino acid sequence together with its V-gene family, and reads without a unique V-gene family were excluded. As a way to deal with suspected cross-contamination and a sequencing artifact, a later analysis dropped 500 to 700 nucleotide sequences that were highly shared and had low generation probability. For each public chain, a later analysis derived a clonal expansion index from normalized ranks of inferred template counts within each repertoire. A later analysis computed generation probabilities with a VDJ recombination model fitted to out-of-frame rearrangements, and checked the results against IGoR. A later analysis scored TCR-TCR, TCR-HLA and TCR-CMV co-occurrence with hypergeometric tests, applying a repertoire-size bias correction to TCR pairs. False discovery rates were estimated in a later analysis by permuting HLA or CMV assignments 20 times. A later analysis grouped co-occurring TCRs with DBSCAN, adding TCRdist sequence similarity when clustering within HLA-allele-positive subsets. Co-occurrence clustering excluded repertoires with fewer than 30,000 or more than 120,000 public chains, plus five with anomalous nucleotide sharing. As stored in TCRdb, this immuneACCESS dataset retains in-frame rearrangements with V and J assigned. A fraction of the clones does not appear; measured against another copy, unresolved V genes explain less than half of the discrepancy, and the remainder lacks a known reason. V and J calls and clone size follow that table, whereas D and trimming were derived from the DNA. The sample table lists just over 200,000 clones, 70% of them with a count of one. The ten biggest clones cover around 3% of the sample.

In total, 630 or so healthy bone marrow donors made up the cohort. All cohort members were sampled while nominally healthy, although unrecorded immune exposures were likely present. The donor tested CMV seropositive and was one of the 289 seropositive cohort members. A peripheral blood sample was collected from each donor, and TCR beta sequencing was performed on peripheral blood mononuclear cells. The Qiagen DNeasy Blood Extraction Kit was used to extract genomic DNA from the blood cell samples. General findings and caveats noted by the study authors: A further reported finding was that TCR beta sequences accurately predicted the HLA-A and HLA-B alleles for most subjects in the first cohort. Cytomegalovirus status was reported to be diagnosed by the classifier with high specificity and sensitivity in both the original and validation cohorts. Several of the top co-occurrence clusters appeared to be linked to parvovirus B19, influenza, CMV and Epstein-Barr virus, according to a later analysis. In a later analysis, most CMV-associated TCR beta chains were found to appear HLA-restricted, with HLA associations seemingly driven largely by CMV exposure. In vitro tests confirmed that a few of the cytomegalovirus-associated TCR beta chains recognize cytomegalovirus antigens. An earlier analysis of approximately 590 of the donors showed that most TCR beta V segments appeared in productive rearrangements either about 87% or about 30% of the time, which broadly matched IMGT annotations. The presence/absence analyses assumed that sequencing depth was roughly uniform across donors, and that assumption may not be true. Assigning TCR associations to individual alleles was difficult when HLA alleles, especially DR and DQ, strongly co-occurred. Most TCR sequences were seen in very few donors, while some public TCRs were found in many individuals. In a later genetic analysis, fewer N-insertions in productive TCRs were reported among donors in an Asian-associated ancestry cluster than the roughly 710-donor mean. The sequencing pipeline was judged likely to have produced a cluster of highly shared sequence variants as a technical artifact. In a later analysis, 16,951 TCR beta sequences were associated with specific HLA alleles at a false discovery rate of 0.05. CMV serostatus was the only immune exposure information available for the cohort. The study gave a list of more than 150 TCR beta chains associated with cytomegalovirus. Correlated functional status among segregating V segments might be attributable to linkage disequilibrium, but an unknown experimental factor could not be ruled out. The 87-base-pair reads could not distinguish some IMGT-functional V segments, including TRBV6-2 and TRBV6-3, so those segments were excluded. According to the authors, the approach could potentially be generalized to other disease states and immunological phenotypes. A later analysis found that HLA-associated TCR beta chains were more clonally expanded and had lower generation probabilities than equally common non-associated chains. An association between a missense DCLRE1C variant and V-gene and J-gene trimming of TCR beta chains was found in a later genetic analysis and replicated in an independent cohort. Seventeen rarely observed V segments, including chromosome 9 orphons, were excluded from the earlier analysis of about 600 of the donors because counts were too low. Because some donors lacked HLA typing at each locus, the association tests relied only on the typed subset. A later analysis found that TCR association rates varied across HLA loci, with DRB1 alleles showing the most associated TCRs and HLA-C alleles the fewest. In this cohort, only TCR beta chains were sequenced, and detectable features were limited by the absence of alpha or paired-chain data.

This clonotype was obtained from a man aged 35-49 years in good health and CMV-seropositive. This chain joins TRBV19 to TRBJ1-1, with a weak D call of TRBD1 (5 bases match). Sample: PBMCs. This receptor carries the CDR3 CATSGLGNTEAFF. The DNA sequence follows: TGTGCCACCTCAGGGCTAGGGAACACTGAAGCTTTCTTT.